The rows below give T cell receptor beta chains drawn from one sample of a study of cytotoxic CD8 clonotypes in ibrutinib-treated CLL. Sequencing used immunoSEQ multiplex PCR; TCRdb keeps in-frame clones, though not all of them. The repertoire holds over 100,000 clones, with 80% to 90% as singletons. The sequenced sample was PBMCs, obtained after 24 months of ibrutinib treatment. Receptors originate from a human donor with chronic lymphocytic leukemia. Both conserved end residues are part of each CDR3. A D gene is named only where the DNA matches it firmly. Clone size is stated in some rows and not others, as once, few, many or a class when expanded.

CDR3: CASSFSGGFRETQYF
DNA: TGTGCCAGCAGCTTTAGCGGGGGGTTCAGAGAGACCCAGTACTTC
J: TRBJ2-5
D: TRBD2
size: .
V: TRBV5-4

CDR3: CASSPTAGQGDYGYTF
DNA: TGTGCCAGCAGCCCGACCGCGGGACAGGGAGACTATGGCTACACCTTC
J: TRBJ1-2
D: TRBD1
size: .
V: TRBV7-2

CDR3: CASRGDVRGINEQFF
DNA: TGTGCCAGTAGGGGGGACGTAAGGGGCATCAATGAGCAGTTCTTC
J: TRBJ2-1
D: .
size: .
V: TRBV2

CDR3: CASSLGLAGVGNTGELFF
DNA: TGTGCCAGCAGTTTAGGACTAGCGGGAGTCGGGAACACCGGGGAGCTGTTTTTT
J: TRBJ2-2
D: TRBD2
size: .
V: TRBV28

CDR3: CASSLGDRLYYGYTF
DNA: TGTGCCAGCAGTTTAGGGGACAGACTGTACTATGGCTACACCTTC
J: TRBJ1-2
D: TRBD1
size: .
V: TRBV28

CDR3: CASTVYGGQGATYEQYF
DNA: TGTGCCAGCACTGTATACGGGGGACAGGGGGCTACCTACGAGCAGTACTTC
J: TRBJ2-7
D: TRBD1
size: .
V: TRBV28

CDR3: CASSLSRGRGDGYTF
DNA: TGTGCCAGCAGTTTAAGCAGGGGGCGCGGTGATGGCTACACCTTC
J: TRBJ1-2
D: TRBD1
size: .
V: TRBV27

CDR3: CASSFRQSREKLFF
DNA: TGTGCCAGCAGCTTCAGACAGTCGAGGGAAAAACTGTTTTTT
J: TRBJ1-4
D: .
size: .
V: TRBV7-9

CDR3: CASSLVVPSFDNEQFF
DNA: TGTGCCAGCAGCTTAGTGGTTCCCTCTTTCGACAATGAGCAGTTCTTC
J: TRBJ2-1
D: .
size: .
V: TRBV7-8

CDR3: CASSPPGQPKETQYF
DNA: TGTGCCAGCAGCCCTCCGGGACAACCAAAAGAGACCCAGTACTTC
J: TRBJ2-5
D: .
size: .
V: TRBV7-6

CDR3: CASSLTGGSGELFF
DNA: TGTGCCAGCAGCCTGACAGGGGGCAGCGGGGAGCTGTTTTTT
J: TRBJ2-2
D: TRBD1
size: once
V: TRBV5-4

CDR3: CSAPAVTGGYGYTF
DNA: TGCAGCGCTCCTGCAGTCACAGGGGGCTATGGCTACACCTTC
J: TRBJ1-2
D: TRBD1
size: .
V: TRBV29-1

CDR3: CASSSDRGGAGNTIYF
DNA: TGTGCCAGCAGCAGTGACAGGGGTGGTGCTGGAAACACCATATATTTT
J: TRBJ1-3
D: TRBD1
size: once
V: TRBV9

CDR3: CASSQEADRNSPLHF
DNA: TGCGCCAGCAGCCAAGAGGCGGACAGAAATTCACCCCTCCACTTT
J: TRBJ1-6
D: .
size: .
V: TRBV4-3

CDR3: CSVVLVSYNEQFF
DNA: TGCAGCGTTGTTCTGGTCTCCTACAATGAGCAGTTCTTC
J: TRBJ2-1
D: .
size: once
V: TRBV29-1

CDR3: CAGNGGFNYGYTF
DNA: TGTGCCGGCAACGGGGGATTTAACTATGGCTACACCTTC
J: TRBJ1-2
D: .
size: few
V: TRBV28

CDR3: CAWSATSSGGNTIYF
DNA: TGTGCCTGGTCGGCGACCTCGTCGGGTGGAAACACCATATATTTT
J: TRBJ1-3
D: .
size: .
V: TRBV30

CDR3: CASSLQGADSPLHF
DNA: TGTGCCAGCAGCCTGCAGGGAGCTGATTCACCCCTCCACTTT
J: TRBJ1-6
D: .
size: .
V: TRBV7-3

CDR3: CASSQDDRGGSGELFF
DNA: TGTGCCAGCAGCCAAGATGACAGGGGAGGATCCGGGGAGCTGTTTTTT
J: TRBJ2-2
D: TRBD1
size: .
V: TRBV4-2

CDR3: CASSDSSLSEKLFF
DNA: TGTGCCAGCAGCGACAGTTCGCTATCGGAAAAACTGTTTTTT
J: TRBJ1-4
D: .
size: .
V: TRBV28

CDR3: CASSEYSRGHTEAFF
DNA: TGTGCCAGCAGTGAATATAGCAGGGGGCACACTGAAGCTTTCTTT
J: TRBJ1-1
D: TRBD1
size: .
V: TRBV25-1

CDR3: CASSPPQLASSYNEQFF
DNA: TGTGCCAGCTCACCACCCCAACTAGCGAGTTCCTACAATGAGCAGTTCTTC
J: TRBJ2-1
D: TRBD2
size: .
V: TRBV18

CDR3: CASTAPGSFNQPQHF
DNA: TGTGCCAGCACCGCCCCCGGGTCCTTTAATCAGCCCCAGCATTTT
J: TRBJ1-5
D: .
size: .
V: TRBV28

CDR3: CASRQNLLAIYEQYF
DNA: TGTGCCAGCAGACAGAATTTACTAGCGATTTACGAGCAGTACTTC
J: TRBJ2-7
D: TRBD2
size: few
V: TRBV7-8

CDR3: CATSRVRTYEQYF
DNA: TGTGCCACCAGCAGAGTGCGGACCTACGAGCAGTACTTC
J: TRBJ2-7
D: .
size: .
V: TRBV15

CDR3: CASSRTGLYEQYF
DNA: TGTGCCAGTAGTCGAACAGGACTCTACGAGCAGTACTTC
J: TRBJ2-7
D: .
size: once
V: TRBV19

CDR3: CASSALGEGGNQPQHF
DNA: TGTGCCAGCAGTGCTTTAGGGGAGGGGGGCAATCAGCCCCAGCATTTT
J: TRBJ1-5
D: .
size: .
V: TRBV28

CDR3: CASSRGLAGGNEQFF
DNA: TGCGCCAGCAGCCGGGGACTAGCGGGAGGGAATGAGCAGTTCTTC
J: TRBJ2-1
D: TRBD2
size: few
V: TRBV4-1

CDR3: CASSPGVRETQYF
DNA: TGTGCCAGCAGCCCAGGGGTCAGGGAGACCCAGTACTTC
J: TRBJ2-5
D: .
size: .
V: TRBV7-3

CDR3: CASSLQGQGAGELFF
DNA: TGTGCCAGCAGTTTACAGGGACAGGGGGCGGGGGAGCTGTTTTTT
J: TRBJ2-2
D: TRBD1
size: .
V: TRBV27

CDR3: CASSEGLAANEQFF
DNA: TGTGCCAGCAGCGAGGGACTAGCTGCCAATGAGCAGTTCTTC
J: TRBJ2-1
D: TRBD2
size: .
V: TRBV7-7

CDR3: CASSSGQANQPQHF
DNA: TGCGCCAGCAGCTCGGGACAGGCCAATCAGCCCCAGCATTTT
J: TRBJ1-5
D: TRBD1
size: .
V: TRBV5-1

CDR3: CASSPGRLNYGYTF
DNA: TGTGCCAGCAGCCCCGGCAGGCTCAACTATGGCTACACCTTC
J: TRBJ1-2
D: .
size: .
V: TRBV7-9

CDR3: CASSRGRSYGYTF
DNA: TGTGCCAGCAGCCGGGGACGGAGCTATGGCTACACCTTC
J: TRBJ1-2
D: .
size: .
V: TRBV13

CDR3: CSVELLAETQYF
DNA: TGCAGCGTTGAACTACTAGCCGAGACCCAGTACTTC
J: TRBJ2-5
D: .
size: .
V: TRBV29-1

CDR3: CASSSTQGRGQYF
DNA: TGTGCCAGCAGTTCCACACAGGGGAGGGGGCAGTACTTC
J: TRBJ2-7
D: .
size: .
V: TRBV27

CDR3: CAWSVRLTGIPPRQETQYF
DNA: TGTGCCTGGAGTGTACGGTTGACAGGGATCCCACCTAGGCAAGAGACCCAGTACTTC
J: TRBJ2-5
D: TRBD1
size: .
V: TRBV30

CDR3: CASSLASDSPLHF
DNA: TGCGCCAGCAGCTTGGCATCGGATTCACCCCTCCACTTT
J: TRBJ1-6
D: .
size: .
V: TRBV5-1

CDR3: CASSPTSTTDTQYF
DNA: TGTGCCAGCAGCCCGACTAGCACCACAGATACGCAGTATTTT
J: TRBJ2-3
D: TRBD2
size: .
V: TRBV27

CDR3: CASSLSIGELFF
DNA: TGTGCCAGCAGTCTCAGTATCGGGGAGCTGTTTTTT
J: TRBJ2-2
D: .
size: .
V: TRBV28

CDR3: CASSIQTGRRDEQYF
DNA: TGTGCCAGCAGTATACAAACGGGGAGAAGGGACGAGCAGTACTTC
J: TRBJ2-7
D: .
size: .
V: TRBV28

CDR3: CASRPVRGEKLFF
DNA: TGTGCCAGCAGACCCGTTCGGGGTGAAAAACTGTTTTTT
J: TRBJ1-4
D: .
size: .
V: TRBV2

CDR3: CASSSSGGALEQYF
DNA: TGTGCCAGCAGTTCTAGCGGGGGGGCCTTGGAGCAGTACTTC
J: TRBJ2-7
D: TRBD2
size: few
V: TRBV7-2

CDR3: CASSMGDRGSEKLFF
DNA: TGTGCCAGCAGCATGGGGGACAGGGGCTCTGAAAAACTGTTTTTT
J: TRBJ1-4
D: TRBD1
size: .
V: TRBV7-6

CDR3: CASSLASKGYILNTEAFF
DNA: TGTGCCAGCAGCTTAGCCTCTAAAGGGTATATCTTGAACACTGAAGCTTTCTTT
J: TRBJ1-1
D: .
size: .
V: TRBV13

CDR3: CASSNGLPGLAVYNEQFF
DNA: TGTGCCAGCAGCAACGGACTCCCGGGACTAGCGGTATACAATGAGCAGTTCTTC
J: TRBJ2-1
D: TRBD2
size: .
V: TRBV4-2

CDR3: CASSPRQETQYF
DNA: TGTGCCAGCTCACCACGCCAAGAGACCCAGTACTTC
J: TRBJ2-5
D: .
size: .
V: TRBV18

CDR3: CASSLARLRQAFF
DNA: TGTGCCAGCAGCTTAGCGCGTCTCCGCCAAGCTTTCTTT
J: TRBJ1-1
D: .
size: .
V: TRBV7-8

CDR3: CASSPLSVGSEAFF
DNA: TGTGCCAGCTCACCACTCTCTGTGGGGTCTGAAGCTTTCTTT
J: TRBJ1-1
D: .
size: .
V: TRBV18

CDR3: CASSLWRGKSLNEQFF
DNA: TGTGCCAGCAGCTTATGGCGCGGGAAATCTTTAAATGAGCAGTTCTTC
J: TRBJ2-1
D: .
size: once
V: TRBV7-6